This TCR beta chain was sequenced in a study of beta chain features in type 1 diabetes. The CDR3 is made up of 15 amino acids. The V gene's germline CDR1 is MGHRA and CDR2 YSYEKL. The V end was cut by 0 bases, the J end by 2 bases, with 10 bases between. Every bit of the isolated RNA underwent reverse transcription, so sequencing read expressed TCRB transcripts. Sequencing used immunoSEQ multiplex PCR; TCRdb keeps in-frame clones, though not all of them. The data hold almost 350,000 clones, with about 19% observed a single time. The chain is built from TRBV4-1 and TRBJ2-5, with a possible D match to TRBD1 (6 bases). Sequenced material: naive CD4+ T cells from blood. This clonotype was obtained from a woman between 18 and 30 years old in good health. CDR3 coding DNA: TGCGCCAGCAGCCAAGACGACAGGAGGCAAGAGACCCAGTACTTC. It yields the protein CASSQDDRRQETQYF.